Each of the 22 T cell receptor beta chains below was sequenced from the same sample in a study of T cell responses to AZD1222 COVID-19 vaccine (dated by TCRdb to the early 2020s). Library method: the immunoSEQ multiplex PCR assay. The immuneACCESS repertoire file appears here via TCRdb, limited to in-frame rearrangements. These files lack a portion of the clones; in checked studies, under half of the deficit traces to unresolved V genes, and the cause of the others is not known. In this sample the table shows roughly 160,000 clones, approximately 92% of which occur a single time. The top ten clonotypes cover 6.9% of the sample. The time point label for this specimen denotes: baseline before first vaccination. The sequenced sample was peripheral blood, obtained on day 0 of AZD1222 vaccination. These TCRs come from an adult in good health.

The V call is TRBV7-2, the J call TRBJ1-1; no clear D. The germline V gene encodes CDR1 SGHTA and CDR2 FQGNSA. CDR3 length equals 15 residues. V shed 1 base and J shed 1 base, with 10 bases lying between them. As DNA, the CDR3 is TGTGCCAGCAGCTTAGTAGGACGGCCGAACACTGAAGCTTTCTTT. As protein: CASSLVGRPNTEAFF.

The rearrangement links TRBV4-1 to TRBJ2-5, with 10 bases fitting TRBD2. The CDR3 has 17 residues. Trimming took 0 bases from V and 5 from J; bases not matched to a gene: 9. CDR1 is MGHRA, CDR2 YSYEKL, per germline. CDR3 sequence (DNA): TGCGCCAGCAGCCAAGATAGGAGCGGGGGGGTACTTGAGACCCAGTACTTC. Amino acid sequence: CASSQDRSGGVLETQYF.

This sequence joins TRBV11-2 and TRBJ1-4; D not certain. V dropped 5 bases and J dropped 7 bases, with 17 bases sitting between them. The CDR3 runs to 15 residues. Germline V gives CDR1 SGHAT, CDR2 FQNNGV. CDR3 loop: CASSPSGSQSEKLFF. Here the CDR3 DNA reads TGTGCCAGCAGCCCCAGCGGGTCCCAGAGTGAAAAACTGTTTTTT.

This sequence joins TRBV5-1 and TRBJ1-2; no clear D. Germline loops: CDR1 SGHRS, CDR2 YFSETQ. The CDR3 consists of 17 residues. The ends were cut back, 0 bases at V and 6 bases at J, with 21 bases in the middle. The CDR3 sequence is CASSLGVGVQPGNGYTF. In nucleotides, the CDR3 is TGCGCCAGCAGCTTGGGGGTCGGGGTCCAACCGGGAAATGGCTACACCTTC.

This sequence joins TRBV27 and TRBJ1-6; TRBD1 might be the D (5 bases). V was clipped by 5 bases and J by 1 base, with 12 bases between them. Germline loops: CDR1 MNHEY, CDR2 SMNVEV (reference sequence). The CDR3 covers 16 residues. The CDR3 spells CASSPLGGSYNSPLHF. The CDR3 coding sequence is TGTGCCAGCAGTCCCCTCGGGGGGTCCTATAATTCACCCCTCCACTTT.

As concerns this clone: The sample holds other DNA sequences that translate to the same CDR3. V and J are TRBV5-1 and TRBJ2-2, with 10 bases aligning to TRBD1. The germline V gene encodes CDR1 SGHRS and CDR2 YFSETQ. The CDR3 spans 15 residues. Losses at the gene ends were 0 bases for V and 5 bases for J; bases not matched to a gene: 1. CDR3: CASSLGTGGTGELFF. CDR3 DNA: TGCGCCAGCAGCTTGGGGACAGGGGGGACCGGGGAGCTGTTTTTT.

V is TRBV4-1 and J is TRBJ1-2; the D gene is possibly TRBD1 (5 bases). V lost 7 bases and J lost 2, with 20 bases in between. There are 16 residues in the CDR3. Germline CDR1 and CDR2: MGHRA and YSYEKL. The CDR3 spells CASNPFLDSRNYGYTF. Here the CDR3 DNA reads TGCGCCAGCAACCCCTTCCTTGACAGTCGGAACTATGGCTACACCTTC.

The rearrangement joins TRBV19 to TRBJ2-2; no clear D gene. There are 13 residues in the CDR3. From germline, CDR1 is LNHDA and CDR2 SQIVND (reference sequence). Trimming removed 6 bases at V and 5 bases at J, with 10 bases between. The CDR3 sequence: CASSPVKTGELFF. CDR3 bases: TGTGCCAGTAGCCCCGTGAAGACCGGGGAGCTGTTTTTT.

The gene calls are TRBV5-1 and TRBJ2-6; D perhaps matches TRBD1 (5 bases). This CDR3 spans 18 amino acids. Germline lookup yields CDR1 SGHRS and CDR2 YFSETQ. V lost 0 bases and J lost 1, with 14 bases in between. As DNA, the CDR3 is TGCGCCAGCAGCTTGGGTCAGGGTATAAGTTCTGGGGCCAACGTCCTGACTTTC. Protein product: CASSLGQGISSGANVLTF.

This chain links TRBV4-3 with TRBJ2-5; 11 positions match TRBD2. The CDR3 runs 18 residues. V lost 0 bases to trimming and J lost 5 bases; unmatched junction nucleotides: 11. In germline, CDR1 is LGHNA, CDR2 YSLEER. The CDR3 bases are TGCGCCAGCAGCCAAGATCTCCCGGCTAGCGGGGGGTGGGAGACCCAGTACTTC. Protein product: CASSQDLPASGGWETQYF.

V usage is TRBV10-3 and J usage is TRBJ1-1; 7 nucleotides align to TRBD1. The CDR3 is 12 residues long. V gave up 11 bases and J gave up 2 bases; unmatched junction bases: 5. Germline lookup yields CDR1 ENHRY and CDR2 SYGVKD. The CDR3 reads CAARDSNTEAFF. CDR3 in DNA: TGTGCCGCTCGGGACAGCAACACTGAAGCTTTCTTT.

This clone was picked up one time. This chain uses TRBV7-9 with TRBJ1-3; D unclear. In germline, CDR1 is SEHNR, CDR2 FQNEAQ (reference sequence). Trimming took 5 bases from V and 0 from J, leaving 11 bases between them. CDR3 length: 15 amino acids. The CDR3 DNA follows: TGTGCCAGCAGCATCCGACAAGACTCTGGAAACACCATATATTTT. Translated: CASSIRQDSGNTIYF.

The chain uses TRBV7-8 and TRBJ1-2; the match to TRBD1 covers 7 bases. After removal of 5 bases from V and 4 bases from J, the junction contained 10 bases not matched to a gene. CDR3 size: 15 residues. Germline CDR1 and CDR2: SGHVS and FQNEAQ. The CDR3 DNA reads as TGTGCCAGCAGCACCCCAGACAGGGCTAGCTATGGCTACACCTTC. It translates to CASSTPDRASYGYTF.

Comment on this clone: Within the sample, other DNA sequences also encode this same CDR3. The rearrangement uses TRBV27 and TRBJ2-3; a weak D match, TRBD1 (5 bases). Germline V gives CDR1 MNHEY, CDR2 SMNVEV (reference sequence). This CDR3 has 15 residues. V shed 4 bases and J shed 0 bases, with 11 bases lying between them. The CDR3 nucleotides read TGTGCCAGCAGTTCAACAGGACGAAGCACAGATACGCAGTATTTT. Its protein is CASSSTGRSTDTQYF.

The CDR3 protein is CASSLKGQGGEQYV. The DNA of the CDR3 is TGTGCCAGCAGCTTAAAGGGCCAGGGTGGCGAGCAGTACGTC. The chain recombines TRBV7-9 with TRBJ2-7; a possible D gene is TRBD1 (5 bases). The CDR3 length is 14 residues. Germline loops: CDR1 SEHNR, CDR2 FQNEAQ (reference sequence). Trimming stripped 2 bases from V and 6 bases from J, with 14 bases between.

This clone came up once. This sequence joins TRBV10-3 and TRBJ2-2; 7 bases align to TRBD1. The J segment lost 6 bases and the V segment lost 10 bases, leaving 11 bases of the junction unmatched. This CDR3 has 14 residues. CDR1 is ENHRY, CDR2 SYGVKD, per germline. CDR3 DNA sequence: TGTGCCACAACTCAGTTGACAGGGCCCGGGGAGCTGTTTTTT. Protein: CATTQLTGPGELFF.

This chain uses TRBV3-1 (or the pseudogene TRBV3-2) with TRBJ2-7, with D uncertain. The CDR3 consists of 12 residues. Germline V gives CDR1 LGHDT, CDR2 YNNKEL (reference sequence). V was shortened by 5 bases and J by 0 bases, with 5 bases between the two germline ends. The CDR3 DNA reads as TGTGCCAGCAGCTCAAGCTCCTACGAGCAGTACTTC. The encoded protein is CASSSSSYEQYF.

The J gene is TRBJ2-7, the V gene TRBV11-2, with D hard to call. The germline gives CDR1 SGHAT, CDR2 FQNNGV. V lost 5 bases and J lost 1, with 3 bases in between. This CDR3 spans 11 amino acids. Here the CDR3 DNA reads TGTGCCAGCAGCAGGTCCTACGAGCAGTACTTC. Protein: CASSRSYEQYF.

CDR3 in DNA: TGTGCCAGCAGAGACAGGGCTGGAAACACCATATATTTT. Amino acid sequence: CASRDRAGNTIYF. The V gene is TRBV12-3 or TRBV12-4, the J gene TRBJ1-3; 7 nucleotides match TRBD1. The CDR3 contains 13 residues. Losses at the gene ends were 6 bases for V and 2 bases for J; bases not matched to a gene: 1.

The CDR3 nucleotides are TGTGCCAGCAGTTACTCGGTCGCAGCCGGGGAGGAGCAGTACTTC. Amino acids: CASSYSVAAGEEQYF. V and J are TRBV6-5 and TRBJ2-7; D possibly corresponds to TRBD2 (5 bases). The CDR3 consists of 15 residues. V gave up 0 bases and J gave up 7 bases, with 16 bases separating them. CDR1 is MNHEY and CDR2 is SVGAGI in the germline V gene.

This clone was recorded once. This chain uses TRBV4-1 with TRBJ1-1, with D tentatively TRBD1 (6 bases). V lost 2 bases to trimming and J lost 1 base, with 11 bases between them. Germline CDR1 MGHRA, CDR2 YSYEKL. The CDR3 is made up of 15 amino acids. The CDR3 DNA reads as TGCGCCAGCAGCCAAATCACAGGGAGGAACACTGAAGCTTTCTTT. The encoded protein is CASSQITGRNTEAFF.

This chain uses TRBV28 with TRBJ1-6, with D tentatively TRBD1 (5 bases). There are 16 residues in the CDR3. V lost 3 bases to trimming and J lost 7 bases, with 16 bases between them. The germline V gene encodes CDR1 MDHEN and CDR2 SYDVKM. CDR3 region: CASSLASGVRNSPLHF. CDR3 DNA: TGTGCCAGCAGTTTGGCTTCGGGGGTAAGGAATTCACCCCTCCACTTT.